A selection of T cell receptor beta chains follows, all from one sample in a study of T-cell reconstitution after alpha-beta-depleted transplantation in children. One entry per CDR3 protein, called by TCRdb with MiXCR from the PCR reads. This table holds over 550,000 distinct CDR3 sequences, roughly a tenth found once. Here the sequenced sample was PBMCs from the stem cell graft donor, taken from the stem cell graft. The receptors were sampled from a human donor who donated a stem cell graft to a child with acute myeloid leukemia. The CDR3 runs from the conserved cysteine through the conserved F or W. Each record gives: CDR3 protein, CDR3 DNA, J gene, clone size, D gene, V gene. The D gene is left open where the match is weak. Clone size is shown for a subset of rows, as once, few, many or a class of expanded clone.

CDR3: CASSPSATYEQYF
DNA: TGTGCCAGCTCGCCTAGCGCTACCTACGAGCAGTACTTC
J: TRBJ2-7
size: few
D: NA
V: TRBV18

CDR3: CASSFRPTGNQETQYF
DNA: TGCGCCAGCAGCTTCCGACCTACCGGGAATCAAGAGACCCAGTACTTC
J: TRBJ2-5
size: few
D: NA
V: TRBV5-1

CDR3: CASSLVARESGGYTF
DNA: TGCGCCAGCAGCTTGGTAGCCAGGGAATCGGGTGGCTACACCTTC
J: TRBJ1-2
size: NA
D: NA
V: TRBV5-1

CDR3: CASSLGVGPQETQYF
DNA: TGTGCCAGCAGCTTGGGGGTAGGGCCACAGGAGACCCAGTACTTC
J: TRBJ2-5
size: NA
D: NA
V: TRBV5-4

CDR3: CSASSPSGTRDTGTDTQYF
DNA: TGCAGTGCTAGCTCGCCTAGCGGGACCAGGGACACGGGCACAGATACGCAGTATTTT
J: TRBJ2-3
size: few
D: TRBD2
V: TRBV20-1

CDR3: CASPGNEQYF
DNA: TGCGCCAGCCCCGGAAACGAGCAGTACTTC
J: TRBJ2-7
size: NA
D: NA
V: TRBV5-1

CDR3: CATRQSSGGTQYF
DNA: TGTGCCACCCGGCAGTCGAGCGGGGGTACGCAGTATTTT
J: TRBJ2-3
size: few
D: TRBD2
V: TRBV15

CDR3: CASSLLGGLSGRDTQYF
DNA: TGTGCCAGCAGCTTATTAGGCGGGCTTAGCGGAAGGGATACGCAGTATTTT
J: TRBJ2-3
size: few
D: NA
V: TRBV7-2

CDR3: CSVNERYNEQFF
DNA: TGCAGCGTCAACGAACGATACAATGAGCAGTTCTTC
J: TRBJ2-1
size: few
D: NA
V: TRBV29-1

CDR3: CSAREAGTGSPLHF
DNA: TGCAGTGCTAGAGAAGCAGGGACGGGCTCACCCCTCCACTTT
J: TRBJ1-6
size: few
D: NA
V: TRBV20-1

CDR3: CASSYLRVGEQYF
DNA: TGTGCCAGCAGTTACCTCAGGGTCGGCGAGCAGTACTTC
J: TRBJ2-7
size: few
D: NA
V: TRBV6-5

CDR3: CASTFFGDTGELFF
DNA: TGTGCCAGCACTTTCTTTGGGGACACCGGGGAGCTGTTTTTT
J: TRBJ2-2
size: many
D: NA
V: TRBV6-5

CDR3: CASTFRRQGSGQPQHF
DNA: TGTGCCAGCACCTTTAGGCGGCAGGGGTCGGGACAGCCCCAGCATTTT
J: TRBJ1-5
size: NA
D: NA
V: TRBV12-3/TRBV12-4

CDR3: CASSFGSSSNEQFF
DNA: TGTGCCAGCAGTTTTGGGTCTAGTTCCAATGAGCAGTTCTTC
J: TRBJ2-1
size: few
D: NA
V: TRBV28

CDR3: CASRSLTSGTAGELFF
DNA: TGTGCCAGCAGGTCGCTGACTAGCGGTACGGCCGGGGAGCTGTTTTTT
J: TRBJ2-2
size: few
D: TRBD2
V: TRBV7-9

CDR3: CSAKADTQYF
DNA: TGCAGTGCTAAGGCAGATACGCAGTATTTT
J: TRBJ2-3
size: NA
D: NA
V: TRBV20-1

CDR3: CASRSGQVSYEQYF
DNA: TGTGCCAGCCGTTCGGGACAGGTTTCCTACGAGCAGTACTTC
J: TRBJ2-7
size: NA
D: TRBD1
V: TRBV12-3/TRBV12-4

CDR3: CAISESSETQYF
DNA: TGTGCCATCAGTGAGAGCAGCGAGACCCAGTACTTC
J: TRBJ2-5
size: many
D: NA
V: TRBV10-3

CDR3: CASSPRQGGLRNSIF
DNA: TGTGCCAGCAGCCCCCGACAGGGAGGACTACGGAACAGTATCTTC
J: TRBJ2-7
size: few
D: NA
V: TRBV7-9

CDR3: CASRDGLADSYEQYF
DNA: TGTGCCAGCAGGGACGGGCTAGCGGATTCCTACGAGCAGTACTTC
J: TRBJ2-7
size: NA
D: TRBD2
V: TRBV27

CDR3: CASSLKDYNEQFF
DNA: TGTGCCAGCAGCCTAAAGGACTACAATGAGCAGTTCTTC
J: TRBJ2-1
size: few
D: NA
V: TRBV27

CDR3: CASSAGRFYEQYF
DNA: TGTGCCAGCAGTGCGGGACGGTTCTACGAGCAGTACTTC
J: TRBJ2-7
size: NA
D: NA
V: TRBV28

CDR3: CSVSTSGSTDTQYF
DNA: TGCAGCGTGTCGACTAGCGGTAGCACAGATACGCAGTATTTT
J: TRBJ2-3
size: many
D: TRBD2
V: TRBV29-1

CDR3: CASSLGLAVNEQYF
DNA: TGTGCCAGCAGCTTAGGACTAGCGGTGAACGAGCAGTACTTC
J: TRBJ2-7
size: NA
D: TRBD2
V: TRBV7-9

CDR3: CSVAPTGGNQPQHF
DNA: TGCAGCGTTGCCCCAACAGGGGGGAATCAGCCCCAGCATTTT
J: TRBJ1-5
size: many
D: TRBD1
V: TRBV29-1

CDR3: CASSITGLSSYEQYF
DNA: TGTGCCAGTAGTATCACCGGATTGTCCTCCTACGAGCAGTACTTC
J: TRBJ2-7
size: few
D: NA
V: TRBV19

CDR3: CASSRGLGGLDSSYNEQFF
DNA: TGTGCCAGCAGCCGGGGTCTGGGTGGCCTAGACAGCTCCTACAATGAGCAGTTCTTC
J: TRBJ2-1
size: NA
D: NA
V: TRBV11-1

CDR3: CSATIGLGYTDTQYF
DNA: TGCAGTGCCACGATAGGACTAGGGTACACAGATACGCAGTATTTT
J: TRBJ2-3
size: few
D: TRBD2
V: TRBV20-1

CDR3: CVSGRAADTQYF
DNA: TGTGTTAGTGGACGGGCAGCAGATACGCAGTATTTT
J: TRBJ2-3
size: NA
D: NA
V: TRBV28

CDR3: CASSRAGGLEAFF
DNA: TGTGCCAGCAGCCGCGCGGGAGGTCTGGAAGCTTTCTTT
J: TRBJ1-1
size: few
D: NA
V: TRBV7-6

CDR3: CASSFGLADSYEQYF
DNA: TGTGCCAGCAGCTTTGGACTAGCGGATTCCTACGAGCAGTACTTC
J: TRBJ2-7
size: few
D: TRBD2
V: TRBV7-2

CDR3: CASSLGMRNTGELFF
DNA: TGTGCCAGCAGTCTGGGTATGAGGAACACCGGGGAGCTGTTTTTT
J: TRBJ2-2
size: many
D: NA
V: TRBV25-1

CDR3: CASSLGSLAGSDTQYF
DNA: TGTGCCAGCAGCTTAGGGAGTCTAGCGGGATCAGATACGCAGTATTTT
J: TRBJ2-3
size: NA
D: TRBD2
V: TRBV7-9

CDR3: CASSYTAGVYEQYF
DNA: TGTGCCAGCAGCTATACAGCGGGAGTCTACGAGCAGTACTTC
J: TRBJ2-7
size: NA
D: TRBD2
V: TRBV7-2

CDR3: CAWSVSHSSHNEQFF
DNA: TGTGCCTGGAGTGTCAGTCATAGCTCCCACAATGAGCAGTTCTTC
J: TRBJ2-1
size: NA
D: NA
V: TRBV30

CDR3: CASSSPRVEGMNTEAFF
DNA: TGTGCCAGCAGCTCCCCTAGAGTAGAAGGGATGAACACTGAAGCTTTCTTT
J: TRBJ1-1
size: few
D: NA
V: TRBV7-9

CDR3: CASSAGGSGIQYF
DNA: TGTGCCAGCAGTGCCGGCGGGAGCGGCATTCAGTACTTC
J: TRBJ2-4
size: many
D: TRBD2
V: TRBV6-6

CDR3: CASSLGAGVSEQYF
DNA: TGTGCCAGCAGTTTGGGAGCCGGAGTAAGCGAGCAGTACTTC
J: TRBJ2-7
size: many
D: NA
V: TRBV28

CDR3: CATSDTRQGVKTQYF
DNA: TGTGCCACCAGTGATACCAGACAGGGTGTAAAGACCCAGTACTTC
J: TRBJ2-5
size: NA
D: TRBD1
V: TRBV24-1

CDR3: CASNRDPLGELFF
DNA: TGTGCCAGCAACCGGGACCCCCTGGGGGAGCTGTTTTTT
J: TRBJ2-2
size: few
D: NA
V: TRBV6-1

CDR3: CAWNHQVNTEAFF
DNA: TGTGCCTGGAATCACCAGGTGAACACTGAAGCTTTCTTT
J: TRBJ1-1
size: many
D: NA
V: TRBV30

CDR3: CASSDLGGTPYEQYF
DNA: TGTGCCAGCAGTGATTTAGGGGGGACCCCCTACGAGCAGTACTTC
J: TRBJ2-7
size: NA
D: NA
V: TRBV2

CDR3: CASSPGLAGWEADTQYF
DNA: TGCGCCAGCAGCCCGGGACTAGCGGGATGGGAGGCAGATACGCAGTATTTT
J: TRBJ2-3
size: few
D: TRBD2
V: TRBV5-1

CDR3: CASSLGRAGGGEQYF
DNA: TGTGCCAGCAGTCTAGGCCGGGCGGGAGGGGGTGAGCAGTACTTC
J: TRBJ2-7
size: many
D: TRBD2
V: TRBV7-2

CDR3: CASSLKFRSYEQYF
DNA: TGTGCCAGCAGCTTAAAATTTCGAAGTTACGAGCAGTACTTC
J: TRBJ2-7
size: NA
D: NA
V: TRBV7-2

CDR3: CASSRRQGTTTEAFF
DNA: TGTGCCAGCAGCCGACGACAGGGGACGACCACTGAAGCTTTCTTT
J: TRBJ1-1
size: NA
D: TRBD1
V: TRBV6-5

CDR3: CASSLLGQVRNEQFF
DNA: TGTGCCAGCAGTTTACTCGGGCAGGTCCGTAATGAGCAGTTCTTC
J: TRBJ2-1
size: many
D: NA
V: TRBV12-3/TRBV12-4

CDR3: CATSDGQFQETQYF
DNA: TGTGCCACCAGTGACGGACAGTTCCAAGAGACCCAGTACTTC
J: TRBJ2-5
size: NA
D: NA
V: TRBV24-1

CDR3: CASGAGAAYNEQFF
DNA: TGTGCCAGCGGAGCGGGAGCCGCGTACAATGAGCAGTTCTTC
J: TRBJ2-1
size: many
D: TRBD2
V: TRBV11-2

CDR3: CATSRGEPSGELFF
DNA: TGTGCCACCAGCAGAGGCGAACCTTCGGGGGAGCTGTTTTTT
J: TRBJ2-2
size: many
D: NA
V: TRBV15